A single sample gave rise to the 21 T cell receptor beta chains below, sequenced in a study of OX40 agonist ivuxolimab in advanced cancers. Only in-frame clones appear in the TCRdb table, and some are missing; sequencing was by immunoSEQ multiplex PCR. The data show fewer than 100,000 clones, roughly 90% seen once. Sequencing used CD4+ or CD8+ T cells sorted from blood, obtained in a trial of the OX40 agonist ivuxolimab. The receptors stem from an adult with an advanced solid tumor such as melanoma, head and neck, liver or kidney cancer.

The chain joins TRBV28 to TRBJ2-1; TRBD2 matches 8 bases. V shed 8 bases, J shed 0 bases, and the junction held 6 bases outside the gene matches. Germline values: CDR1 MDHEN, CDR2 SYDVKM. CDR3 size: 15 residues. The CDR3 spells CASGIAGSSYNEQFF. DNA of the CDR3: TGTGCCAGCGGAATAGCGGGAAGCTCCTACAATGAGCAGTTCTTC.

This clone was observed a handful of times. The chain uses TRBV19 and TRBJ1-1; the D is unclear. The CDR3 totals 12 residues. Germline loops: CDR1 LNHDA, CDR2 SQIVND (reference sequence). V shed 3 bases and J shed 10 bases, with 12 bases lying between them. The CDR3 here is CASSITSSGAFF. The CDR3 region has the DNA TGTGCCAGTAGTATTACATCGTCGGGAGCTTTCTTT.

V usage is TRBV18 and J usage is TRBJ1-5; D might be TRBD1 (6 bases). V was trimmed by 4 bases and J by 5 bases, leaving 15 bases between them. The CDR3 is 15 amino acids. Germline V lookup: CDR1 KGHSH, CDR2 LQKENI. This CDR3 is CASSLVQGRDQPQHF. The DNA for the CDR3 is TGTGCCAGCTCACTGGTACAGGGACGTGATCAGCCCCAGCATTTT.

CDR3 sequence: CASSLYKGAYEQYF. The CDR3 DNA is TGTGCCAGCAGCTTGTATAAGGGGGCCTACGAGCAGTACTTC. The chain uses TRBV5-4 and TRBJ2-7; D may be TRBD1 (6 bases). V was cut by 1 base and J by 2 bases, with 10 bases left in between. This CDR3 is 14 amino acids long. Germline-derived CDR1 and CDR2 are SGHNT and YYREEE (reference sequence).

This chain joins TRBV27 and TRBJ2-7; 8 bases line up with TRBD1. There are 14 residues in the CDR3. Germline-derived CDR1 and CDR2 are MNHEY and SMNVEV (reference sequence). Trimming cost V 5 bases and J 3 bases; bases outside gene matches: 6. The CDR3 region has the DNA TGTGCCAGCAGTCGACAGGGGCCGGGCTACGAGCAGTACTTC. Its protein is CASSRQGPGYEQYF.

The chain has TRBV4-1 and TRBJ2-7; D perhaps matches TRBD2 (5 bases). In germline, CDR1 is MGHRA, CDR2 YSYEKL. There are 14 residues in the CDR3. Trimming cost V 4 bases and J 0 bases, with 10 bases left between them. CDR3 coding DNA: TGCGCCAGCAGCCGGACTCCCGTCTCCTACGAGCAGTACTTC. It translates to CASSRTPVSYEQYF.

The rearrangement links TRBV5-1 to TRBJ2-1, with 11 bases identical to TRBD2. J lost 2 bases, V lost 4 bases, and 17 bases had no gene match. The CDR3 sequence is 20 residues long. Germline V gene data show CDR1 as SGHRS and CDR2 as YFSETQ. CDR3 nucleotide sequence: TGCGCCAGCAGCCTGGGAGGCACCGTAGCGGGAGGGCCTCCCTACAATGAGCAGTTCTTC. Its translation is CASSLGGTVAGGPPYNEQFF.

As concerns this clone: Compared with germline, one end of the junction differs, possibly owing to a read error. The chain employs TRBV5-1 and TRBJ2-7; no firm D call. Germline V gene data show CDR1 as SGHRS and CDR2 as YFSETQ. The CDR3 is 14 amino acids. This chain's CDR3 is CASSLAVQVYEQYF. CDR3 sequence (DNA): TGTGCCAGCAGCTTGGCCGTTCAGGTGTACGAGCAGTACTTC.

This chain connects TRBV6-1 to TRBJ1-5; D not resolved. Trimming removed 1 base at V and 4 bases at J, with 8 bases between. The germline V gene has CDR1 MNHNS and CDR2 SASEGT. The CDR3 has 14 amino acids. The CDR3 DNA reads as TGTGCCAGCAGTGAAGTTGGCAGAAATCAGCCCCAGCATTTT. Translating it yields CASSEVGRNQPQHF.

V gene TRBV5-1 combines with J gene TRBJ2-3; a weak D match, TRBD2 (6 bases). With 2 bases removed from V and 4 bases from J, the gap between germline ends came to 8 bases. This CDR3 contains 13 residues. Germline assignment: CDR1 SGHRS and CDR2 YFSETQ. The CDR3 nucleotides read TGCGCCAGCAGCTTCTCGGGGGCAGATACGCAGTATTTT. It yields the protein CASSFSGADTQYF. The full variable domain, in which reference TRBV5-1 and TRBJ2-3 provide the parts outside the CDR3, is KAGVTQTPRYLIKTRGQQVTLSCSPISGHRSVSWYQQTPGQGLQFLFEYFSETQRNKGNFPGRFSGRQFSNSRSEMNVSTLELGDSALYLCASSFSGADTQYFGPGTRLTVL.

The rearrangement links TRBV6-5 to TRBJ2-2; 11 bases are a match to TRBD1. V lost 4 bases, J lost 9 bases, and 7 bases stayed unmatched. Germline V CDR1 and CDR2: MNHEY, SVGAGI. The CDR3 covers 15 residues. The CDR3 coding sequence is TGTGCCAGCAGTTTCACCGGGACAGGGGGTCGGGAGCTGTTTTTT. Protein: CASSFTGTGGRELFF.

The DNA for the CDR3 is TGTGCCAGCAGCCCCACGAACACCGGGGAGCTGTTTTTT. Encoded protein: CASSPTNTGELFF. The chain links TRBV13 to TRBJ2-2; D unclear. Trimming cost V 5 bases and J 0 bases, with 4 bases left between them. The CDR3 contains 13 residues. Germline V lookup: CDR1 PRHDT, CDR2 FYEKMQ (reference sequence).

The chain has TRBV6-6 and TRBJ2-2; D is undetermined. From germline, CDR1 is MNHNY and CDR2 SVGAGI (reference sequence). The CDR3 totals 13 residues. Trimming removed 2 bases at V and 8 bases at J, with 9 bases between. CDR3 protein: CASSYDRVGELFF. CDR3 DNA: TGTGCCAGCAGTTACGATCGGGTTGGGGAGCTGTTTTTT.

The rearrangement joins TRBV11-2 to TRBJ2-3; a possible D gene is TRBD2 (6 bases). CDR1 is SGHAT, CDR2 FQNNGV, per germline. This CDR3 spans 16 amino acids. The germline V and J ends were trimmed by 1 base and 1 base, with 12 bases remaining between them. The CDR3: CASSLGRGGGTDTQYF. In DNA, the CDR3 is TGTGCCAGCAGCTTAGGGCGGGGCGGGGGCACAGATACGCAGTATTTT.

This clone was seen once. The chain has TRBV6-5 and TRBJ2-3; 7 bases map to TRBD1. The V gene's germline CDR1 is MNHEY and CDR2 SVGAGI. The trim removed 5 bases at V and 1 base at J, leaving 6 bases unmatched. There are 15 residues in the CDR3. The CDR3 region has the DNA TGTGCCAGCAGTCCACAGGGGACCCGCACAGATACGCAGTATTTT. Its translation: CASSPQGTRTDTQYF.

Remarks on this clone: This specimen includes other DNA sequences encoding the same CDR3. This rearrangement joins TRBV4-3 to TRBJ1-1; D gene unclear. CDR1 LGHNA and CDR2 YSLEER come from the germline V gene. Trimming removed 0 bases from V and 1 base from J, with 3 bases in between. The CDR3 contains 13 residues. CDR3 in amino acids: CASSQDRNTEAFF. Here the CDR3 DNA reads TGCGCCAGCAGCCAAGATCGGAACACTGAAGCTTTCTTT.

The chain recombines TRBV4-3 with TRBJ2-7; a possible D gene is TRBD1 (5 bases). The CDR3 totals 15 residues. Trimming pared 3 bases from V and 2 bases from J, leaving 14 bases between. The germline CDR1 and CDR2 sequences are LGHNA and YSLEER. CDR3 nucleotide sequence: TGCGCCAGCAGCCAGTTCAGGGATCGGGCCTACGAGCAGTACTTC. Translation gives CASSQFRDRAYEQYF.

V is TRBV7-2 and J is TRBJ1-4; D gene ambiguous. Germline loops: CDR1 SGHTA, CDR2 FQGNSA. The CDR3 spans 15 residues. Trimming stripped 5 bases from V and 0 bases from J, with 10 bases between. Here the CDR3 reads CASSPPPATNEKLFF. CDR3 bases: TGTGCCAGCAGCCCGCCCCCTGCAACTAATGAAAAACTGTTTTTT.

This clone appeared a single time. The chain employs TRBV6-5 and TRBJ1-6, with D uncertain. Germline V gene data show CDR1 as MNHEY and CDR2 as SVGAGI. This CDR3 is 16 amino acids long. V gave up 1 base and J gave up 3 bases, with 10 bases separating them. The CDR3 region is CASSYLGGSYNSPLHF. The CDR3, as DNA: TGTGCCAGCAGTTACTTGGGAGGGAGCTATAATTCACCCCTCCACTTT.

DNA for the CDR3: TGTGCCAGCAGCGGAGACAGGGCCGGGGAGCTGTTTTTT. This codes for CASSGDRAGELFF. The rearrangement uses TRBV11-3 and TRBJ2-2, with TRBD1 identical over 7 bases. With 5 bases clipped from V and 6 bases from J, the junction kept 3 bases outside the gene matches. The CDR3 extends over 13 amino acids. The V gene's germline CDR1 is SGHNT and CDR2 YENEEA.

The chain has TRBV19 and TRBJ1-4, with D maybe TRBD1 (5 bases). Germline V gene lookup returns CDR1 LNHDA and CDR2 SQIVND (reference sequence). CDR3 size: 13 residues. V was pared by 7 bases and J by 7 bases, with 13 bases between. The CDR3 spells CASTPQGSEKLFF. As DNA, the CDR3 is TGTGCCAGTACCCCGCAGGGCTCTGAAAAACTGTTTTTT.